The T cell receptor (beta chain) described here comes from a study of shared clonotypes between healthy human individuals. Naive CD8 cells were CD45RO-negative, positively selected for CCR7, excluding terminally differentiated effector memory CD45RA+ cells. Points from the study as a whole: Non-shared clonotypes had lower generation probabilities than those shared by all four donors.

V gave up 1 base and J gave up 4 bases; unmatched junction bases: 11. This CDR3 comprises 17 residues. From germline, CDR1 is MGHRA and CDR2 YSYEKL. Repertoires were generated with immunoSEQ multiplex PCR, while TCRdb's copy carries only in-frame clones and drops some. The data hold approximately 600,000 clones, with around 95% observed a single time. Concerning this clone: What it recognizes is unknown.

The V and J genes are TRBV4-1 and TRBJ2-7; the match to TRBD1 covers 9 bases. Material for sequencing was naive CD8+ T cells sorted from blood. The sequence was collected from a woman aged 25 to 45 in good health. DNA of the CDR3: TGCGCCAGCAGCCAAGCCCTAACCGGGACAGGGATGTACGAGCAGTACTTC. This translates into CASSQALTGTGMYEQYF.